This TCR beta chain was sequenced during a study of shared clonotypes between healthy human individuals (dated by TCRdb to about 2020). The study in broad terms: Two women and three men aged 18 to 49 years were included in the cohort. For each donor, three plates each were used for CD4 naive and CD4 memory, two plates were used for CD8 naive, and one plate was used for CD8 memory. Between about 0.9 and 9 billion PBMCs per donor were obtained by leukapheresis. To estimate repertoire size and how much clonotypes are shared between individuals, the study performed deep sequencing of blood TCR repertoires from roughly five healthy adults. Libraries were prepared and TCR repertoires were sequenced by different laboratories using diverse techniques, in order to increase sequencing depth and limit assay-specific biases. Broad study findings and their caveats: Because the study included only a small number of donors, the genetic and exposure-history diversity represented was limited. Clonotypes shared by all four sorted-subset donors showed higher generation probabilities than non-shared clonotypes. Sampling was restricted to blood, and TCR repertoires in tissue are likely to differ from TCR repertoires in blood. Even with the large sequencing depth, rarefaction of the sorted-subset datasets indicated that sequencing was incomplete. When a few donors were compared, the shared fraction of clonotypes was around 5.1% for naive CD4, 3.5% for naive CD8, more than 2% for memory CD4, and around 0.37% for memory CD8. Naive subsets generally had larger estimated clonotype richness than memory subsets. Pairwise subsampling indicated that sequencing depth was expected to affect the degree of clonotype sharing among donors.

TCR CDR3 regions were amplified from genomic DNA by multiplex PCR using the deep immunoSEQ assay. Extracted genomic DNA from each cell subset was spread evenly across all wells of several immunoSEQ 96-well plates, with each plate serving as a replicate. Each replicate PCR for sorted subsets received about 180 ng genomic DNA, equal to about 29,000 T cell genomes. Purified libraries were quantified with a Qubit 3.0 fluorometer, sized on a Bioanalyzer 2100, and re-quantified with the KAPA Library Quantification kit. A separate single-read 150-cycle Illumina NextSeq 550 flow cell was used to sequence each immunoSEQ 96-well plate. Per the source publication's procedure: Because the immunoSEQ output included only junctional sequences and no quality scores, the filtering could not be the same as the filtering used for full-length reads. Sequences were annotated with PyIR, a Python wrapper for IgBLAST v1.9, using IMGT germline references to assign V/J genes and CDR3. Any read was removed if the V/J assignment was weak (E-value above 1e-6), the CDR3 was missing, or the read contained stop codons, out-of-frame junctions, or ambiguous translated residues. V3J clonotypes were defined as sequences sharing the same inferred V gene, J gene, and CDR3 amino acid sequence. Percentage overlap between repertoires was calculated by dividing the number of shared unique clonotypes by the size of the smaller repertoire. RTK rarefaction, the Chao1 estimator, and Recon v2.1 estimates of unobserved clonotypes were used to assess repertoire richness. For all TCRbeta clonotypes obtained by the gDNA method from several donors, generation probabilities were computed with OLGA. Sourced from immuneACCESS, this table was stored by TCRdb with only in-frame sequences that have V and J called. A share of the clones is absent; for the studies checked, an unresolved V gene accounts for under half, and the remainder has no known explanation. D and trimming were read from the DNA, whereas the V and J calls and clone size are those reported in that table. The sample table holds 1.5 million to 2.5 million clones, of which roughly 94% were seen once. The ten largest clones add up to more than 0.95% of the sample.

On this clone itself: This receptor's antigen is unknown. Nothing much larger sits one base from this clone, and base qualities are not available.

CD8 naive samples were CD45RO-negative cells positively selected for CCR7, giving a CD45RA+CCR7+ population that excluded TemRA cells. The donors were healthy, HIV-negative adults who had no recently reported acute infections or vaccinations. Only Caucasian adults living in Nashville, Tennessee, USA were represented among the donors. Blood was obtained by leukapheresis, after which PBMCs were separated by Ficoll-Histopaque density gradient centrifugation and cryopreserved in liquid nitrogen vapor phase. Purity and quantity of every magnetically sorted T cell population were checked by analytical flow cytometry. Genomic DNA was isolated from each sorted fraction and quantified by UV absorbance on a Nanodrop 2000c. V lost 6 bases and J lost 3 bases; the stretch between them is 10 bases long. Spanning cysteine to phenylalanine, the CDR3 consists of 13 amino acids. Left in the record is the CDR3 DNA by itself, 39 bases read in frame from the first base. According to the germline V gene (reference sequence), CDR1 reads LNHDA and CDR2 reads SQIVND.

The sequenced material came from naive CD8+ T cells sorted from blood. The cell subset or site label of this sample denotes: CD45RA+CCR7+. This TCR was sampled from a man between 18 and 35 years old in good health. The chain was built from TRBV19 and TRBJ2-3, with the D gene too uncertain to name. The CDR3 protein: CASSRKRTDTQYF. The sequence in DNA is TGTGCCAGTAGCCGCAAGCGAACAGATACGCAGTATTTT.